This T cell receptor beta chain appears in the sequencing data of a study of human T cells and chemical hapten exposure. MiXCR was run by TCRdb on the RACE reads, yielding one entry per CDR3 protein. The profile shows around 340,000 distinct CDR3 sequences, under 8% of them singletons. Trimming took off 0 bases at V and 0 bases at J, with 10 bases between the two ends. Germline lookup yields CDR1 SGHRS and CDR2 YFSETQ. This CDR3 is 15 amino acids long. Time point in this sample: patch test 1, 2 weeks after DPC sensitization. Treatment reported: therapeutic diphenylcyclopropenone sensitization with weekly scalp DPC.

V usage is TRBV5-1 and J usage is TRBJ2-7; D is perhaps TRBD2 (5 bases). This material consisted of whole blood, taken in connection with sensitization to the hapten diphenylcyclopropenone (DPC). This clonotype originated in a woman aged 18 to 35 with alopecia areata. Some clones in this sample may be carry-over from other donors' samples. This chain's CDR3 is CASSLDGVVSYEQYF. In DNA form, the CDR3 reads TGCGCCAGCAGCTTGGACGGGGTCGTCTCCTACGAGCAGTACTTC.